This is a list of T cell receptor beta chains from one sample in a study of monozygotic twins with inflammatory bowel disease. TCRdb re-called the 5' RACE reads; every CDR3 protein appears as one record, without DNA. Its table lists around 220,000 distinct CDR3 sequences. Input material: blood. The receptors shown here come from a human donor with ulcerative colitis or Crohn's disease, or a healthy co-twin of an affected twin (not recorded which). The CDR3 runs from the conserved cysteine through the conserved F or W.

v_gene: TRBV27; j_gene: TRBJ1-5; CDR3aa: CASSRLEPASNQPQHF
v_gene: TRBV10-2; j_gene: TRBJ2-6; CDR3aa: CASSESPGLASGANVLTF
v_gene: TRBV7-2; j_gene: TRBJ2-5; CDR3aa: CASSLVQGRGETQYF
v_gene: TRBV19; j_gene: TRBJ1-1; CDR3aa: CASSPRGHTEAFF
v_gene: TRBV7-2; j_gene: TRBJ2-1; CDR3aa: CASTYSHGEAREQFF
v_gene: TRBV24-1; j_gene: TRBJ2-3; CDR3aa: CATRLASGPTDTQYF
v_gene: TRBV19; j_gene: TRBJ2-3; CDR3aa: CASSGSARGTQYF
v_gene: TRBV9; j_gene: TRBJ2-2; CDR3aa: CASSGTGTVNTGELFF
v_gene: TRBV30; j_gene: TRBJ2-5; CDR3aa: CAWRDGQGRETQYF
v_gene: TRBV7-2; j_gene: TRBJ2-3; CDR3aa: CASSLAGVAAGGTQYF
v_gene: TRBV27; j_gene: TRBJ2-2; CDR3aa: CASSFLDPTGELFF
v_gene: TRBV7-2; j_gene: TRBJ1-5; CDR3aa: CASSQTGANQPQHF
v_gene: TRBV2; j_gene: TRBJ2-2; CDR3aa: CASDRSGGLTGELFF
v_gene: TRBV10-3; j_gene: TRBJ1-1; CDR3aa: CATSWSPNTEAFF
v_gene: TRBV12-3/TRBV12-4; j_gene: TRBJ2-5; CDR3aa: CASSLWGGRGGQETQYF
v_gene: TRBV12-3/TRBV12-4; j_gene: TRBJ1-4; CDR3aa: CASTGNEKLFF
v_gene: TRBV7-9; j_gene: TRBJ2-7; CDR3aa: CASSSQLEQYF
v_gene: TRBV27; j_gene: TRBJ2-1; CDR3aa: CASSGTGRVDEQFF
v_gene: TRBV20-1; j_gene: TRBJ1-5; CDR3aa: CSASGPGISNQPQHF
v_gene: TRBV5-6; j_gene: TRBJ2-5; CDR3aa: CASSLWSREWETQYF
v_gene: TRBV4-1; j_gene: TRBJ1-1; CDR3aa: CASSQPGRKNTEAFF
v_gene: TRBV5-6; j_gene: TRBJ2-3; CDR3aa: CASHPPDTQYF
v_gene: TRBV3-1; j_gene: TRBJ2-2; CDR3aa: CASSHSPRGDTGELFF
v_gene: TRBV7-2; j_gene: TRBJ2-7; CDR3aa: CASSLAAREQYF
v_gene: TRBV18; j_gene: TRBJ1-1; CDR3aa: CASSPPGPSTEAFF
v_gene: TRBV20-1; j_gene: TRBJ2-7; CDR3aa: CSATLPRQGTYEQYF
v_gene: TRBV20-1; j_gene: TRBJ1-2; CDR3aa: CSAKMTGDYGYTF
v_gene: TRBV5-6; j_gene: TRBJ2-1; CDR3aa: CASSLPGATYNEQFF
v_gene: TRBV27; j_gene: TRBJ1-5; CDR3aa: CASSSAGGGNQPQHF
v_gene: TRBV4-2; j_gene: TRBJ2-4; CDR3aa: CASRPDSYEGGPKNIQYF
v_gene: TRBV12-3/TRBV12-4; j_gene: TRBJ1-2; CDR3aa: CASKTGQDRHGYTF
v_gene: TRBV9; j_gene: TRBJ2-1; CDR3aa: CASSVVPSGSDEQFF
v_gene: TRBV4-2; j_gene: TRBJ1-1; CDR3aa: CASSQGGGRMNTEAFF
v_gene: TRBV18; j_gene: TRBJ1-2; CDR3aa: CASSPYETTYGYTF
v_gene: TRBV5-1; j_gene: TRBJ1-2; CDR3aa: CASSLVASDLANYGYTF
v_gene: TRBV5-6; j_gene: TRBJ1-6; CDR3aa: CASSLGTGARNSPLHF
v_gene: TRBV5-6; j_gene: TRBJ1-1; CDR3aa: CASSTGAGTEAFF
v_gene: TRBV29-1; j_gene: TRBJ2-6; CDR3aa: CSVLDRGSWEEGANVLTF
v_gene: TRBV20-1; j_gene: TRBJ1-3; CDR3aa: CSATNPTTGNTIYF
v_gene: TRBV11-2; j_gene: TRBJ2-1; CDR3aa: CASSALGFGGAYEQFF
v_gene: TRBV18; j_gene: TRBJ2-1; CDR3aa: CASSPALGEQFF
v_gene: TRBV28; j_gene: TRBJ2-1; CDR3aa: CASSLLAEHEQFF
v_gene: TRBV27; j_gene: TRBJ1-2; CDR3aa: CASRDIYGYTF
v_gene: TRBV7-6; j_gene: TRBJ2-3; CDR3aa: CASSFSATEHTDTQYF
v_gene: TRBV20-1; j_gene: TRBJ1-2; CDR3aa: CSARHPDTGTSSYGYTF
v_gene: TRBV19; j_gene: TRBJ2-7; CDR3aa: CASRRESSYEQYF
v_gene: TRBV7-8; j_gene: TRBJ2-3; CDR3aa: CASTRDSTDTQYF
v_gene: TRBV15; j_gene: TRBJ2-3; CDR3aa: CATSRDQAVADTQYF
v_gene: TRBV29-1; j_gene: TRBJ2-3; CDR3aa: CSAASGLDTQYF
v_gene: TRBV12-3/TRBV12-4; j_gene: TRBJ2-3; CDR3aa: CASSFSKAGGTDTQYF
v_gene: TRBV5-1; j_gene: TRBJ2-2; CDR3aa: CASSLEGRMNTGELFF
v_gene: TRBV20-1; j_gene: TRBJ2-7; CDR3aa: CSARPGQGSYEQYF
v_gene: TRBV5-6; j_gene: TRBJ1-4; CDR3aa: CASSLDEKLFF
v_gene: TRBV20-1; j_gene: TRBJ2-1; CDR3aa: CSASNSGSLDEQFF